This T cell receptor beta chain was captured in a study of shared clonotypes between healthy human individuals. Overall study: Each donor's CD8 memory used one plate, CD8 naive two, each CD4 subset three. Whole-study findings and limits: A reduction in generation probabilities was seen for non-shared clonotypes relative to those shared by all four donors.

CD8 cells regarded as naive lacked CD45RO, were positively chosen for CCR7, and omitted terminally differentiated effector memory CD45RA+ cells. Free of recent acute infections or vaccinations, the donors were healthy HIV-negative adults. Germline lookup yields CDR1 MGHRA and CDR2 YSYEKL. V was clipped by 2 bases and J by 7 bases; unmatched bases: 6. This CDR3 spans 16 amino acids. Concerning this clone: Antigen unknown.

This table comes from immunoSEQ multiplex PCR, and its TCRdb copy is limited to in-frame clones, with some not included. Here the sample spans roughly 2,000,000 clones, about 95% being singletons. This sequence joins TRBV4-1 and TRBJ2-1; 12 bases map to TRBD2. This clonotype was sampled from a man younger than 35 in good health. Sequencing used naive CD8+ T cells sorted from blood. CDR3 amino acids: CASSQLLAGGLNEQFF. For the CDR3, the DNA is TGCGCCAGCAGCCAATTACTAGCGGGGGGACTGAATGAGCAGTTCTTC.